One sample yielded the 25 T cell receptor beta chains listed below, sequenced in a study of blood T cell repertoires in COVID-19. TCRdb's table, derived via immunoSEQ multiplex PCR, lists solely in-frame clones and lacks some. The repertoire holds about 380,000 clones, with approximately 89% as singletons. The specimen was PBMCs or T cells enriched from blood (not recorded which). All receptors derive from a man between 25 and 39 years old who had recovered from COVID-19.

The V and J genes are TRBV2 and TRBJ1-2; D gene unclear. V lost 4 bases, J lost 8 bases, and 11 bases lay in between. Germline-derived CDR1 and CDR2 are SNHLY and FYNNEI. The CDR3 length is 12 residues. The CDR3 nucleotides read TGTGCCAGCAGTGTCACAGATAGGGGCTACACCTTC. Amino acids: CASSVTDRGYTF.

The chain couples TRBV2 to TRBJ1-4, with D maybe TRBD1 (6 bases). Trimming pared 5 bases from V and 8 bases from J, leaving 18 bases between. Germline loops: CDR1 SNHLY, CDR2 FYNNEI. The CDR3 extends over 15 amino acids. CDR3 amino acids: CASSYSQGMGEKLFF. CDR3 nucleotides: TGTGCCAGCAGTTACTCTCAGGGGATGGGGGAAAAACTGTTTTTT.

This clone appeared a few times. V is TRBV5-6 and J is TRBJ1-2; 7 bases match TRBD1. CDR1 is SGHDT, CDR2 YYEEEE, per germline. The CDR3 consists of 15 residues. V dropped 0 bases and J dropped 4; count of bases not matched to a gene: 6. CDR3 loop: CASSLAGQSVYGYTF. The CDR3 DNA reads TGTGCCAGCAGCTTGGCGGGACAGAGCGTCTATGGCTACACCTTC.

This clone was detected a few times. The chain has TRBV7-6 and TRBJ2-1; 10 nucleotides agree with TRBD1. With 8 bases clipped from V and 6 bases from J, the junction kept 10 bases outside the gene matches. Germline CDR1 SGHVS, CDR2 FNYEAQ. The CDR3 runs to 15 residues. As DNA, the CDR3 is TGTGCCAGCCGGAAGGGGACAGGGGACTTCAATGAGCAGTTCTTC. It specifies CASRKGTGDFNEQFF.

V and J are TRBV30 and TRBJ2-1; D may be TRBD2 (6 bases). The germline V and J ends were trimmed by 2 bases and 3 bases, with 8 bases remaining between them. This CDR3 contains 13 residues. Germline-derived CDR1 and CDR2 are GTSNPN and SVGIG (reference sequence). CDR3 nucleotides: TGTGCCTGGAGTCGCGGGGACTACAATGAGCAGTTCTTC. This sequence encodes CAWSRGDYNEQFF.

The chain employs TRBV4-1 and TRBJ2-3, with a possible D match to TRBD2 (5 bases). This CDR3 has 16 amino acids. The germline V and J ends were trimmed by 0 bases and 2 bases, with 12 bases remaining between them. CDR1 MGHRA and CDR2 YSYEKL come from the germline V gene. The CDR3 protein is CASSQEYGRATDTQYF. The CDR3 DNA is TGCGCCAGCAGCCAAGAATATGGGCGGGCCACAGATACGCAGTATTTT.

This chain connects TRBV7-9 to TRBJ2-2; perhaps TRBD2 as D (6 bases). The CDR3 has 16 amino acids. V was pared by 8 bases and J by 7 bases, with 23 bases between. Germline V gene lookup returns CDR1 SEHNR and CDR2 FQNEAQ (reference sequence). In nucleotides, the CDR3 is TGTGCCAGCCCCCTACATTGGGAGGCCGGGGACGGGGAGCTGTTTTTT. The encoded protein is CASPLHWEAGDGELFF. Variable domain in full (rest from reference TRBV7-9 and TRBJ2-2): DTGVSQNPRHKITKRGQNVTFRCDPISEHNRLYWYRQTLGQGPEFLTYFQNEAQLEKSRLLSDRFSAERPKGSFSTLEIQRTEQGDSAMYLCASPLHWEAGDGELFFGEGSRLTVL.

The rearrangement uses TRBV10-2 and TRBJ1-2, with TRBD1 matching 8 bases. Germline values: CDR1 WSHSY, CDR2 SAAADI. The CDR3 length is 13 residues. The V gene end was trimmed by 2 bases and the J gene end by 4 bases; junction bases not matched to a gene: 0. CDR3 DNA sequence: TGCGCCAGCAGTGAGGACAGGGGCTATGGCTACACCTTC. Encoded protein: CASSEDRGYGYTF.

This sequence joins TRBV27 and TRBJ2-1, with D possibly TRBD2 on 7 matching bases. V gave up 2 bases and J gave up 1 base, with 9 bases separating them. This CDR3 has 15 residues. Germline V gene data show CDR1 as MNHEY and CDR2 as SMNVEV (reference sequence). The CDR3 is CASSLAGASYNEQFF. For the CDR3, the DNA is TGTGCCAGCAGTTTAGCGGGGGCATCCTACAATGAGCAGTTCTTC.

The CDR3 nucleotides are TGTGCCAGCACCGAAAGGGGTCCCACAGATACGCAGTATTTT. This gives the protein CASTERGPTDTQYF. The rearrangement links TRBV6-5 to TRBJ2-3; weak D call: TRBD1 (5 bases). CDR1 is MNHEY and CDR2 is SVGAGI in the germline V gene. This CDR3 comprises 14 residues. V was trimmed by 7 bases and J by 2 bases, leaving 13 bases between them.

The rearrangement joins TRBV5-1 to TRBJ1-1, with TRBD1 matching 7 bases. CDR3 length: 15 residues. From germline, CDR1 is SGHRS and CDR2 YFSETQ. Germline trimming cut 2 bases from V and 0 bases from J; bases unmatched to any gene: 4. DNA of the CDR3: TGCGCCAGCAGCTTCGGGACAGCGGTGAACACTGAAGCTTTCTTT. Translating gives CASSFGTAVNTEAFF.

This clone has a single count. J is TRBJ2-7 and V is TRBV6-5, with 9 bases aligning to TRBD2. V lost 3 bases to trimming and J lost 4 bases; unmatched junction nucleotides: 10. The CDR3 runs 16 residues. Germline V lookup: CDR1 MNHEY, CDR2 SVGAGI. The CDR3 DNA reads TGTGCCAGCAGTTATTCGGCGGGGGGGGCCCTATACGAGCAGTACTTC. Translating it yields CASSYSAGGALYEQYF.

The chain joins TRBV10-3 to TRBJ1-2; no definite D call. The CDR3 has 14 amino acids. The germline V and J ends were trimmed by 2 bases and 8 bases, with 15 bases remaining between them. CDR1 and CDR2 from the germline V gene are ENHRY and SYGVKD. The CDR3 DNA reads as TGTGCCATCAGTGAGGTTCTCGTGGGAGGGGGCTACACCTTC. Its translation is CAISEVLVGGGYTF.

This clone was found a few times. The V call is TRBV4-3, the J call TRBJ2-7, with D unresolved. V was pared by 0 bases and J by 0 bases, with 9 bases between. The CDR3 is 15 residues long. Germline values: CDR1 LGHNA, CDR2 YSLEER. In DNA, the CDR3 is TGCGCCAGCAGCCAAGAAGAGAGGAGCTCCTACGAGCAGTACTTC. This codes for CASSQEERSSYEQYF.

The V gene is TRBV11-3, the J gene TRBJ1-1; D is unresolved. The germline V and J ends were trimmed by 2 bases and 2 bases, with 6 bases remaining between them. CDR1 and CDR2 (germline): SGHNT, YENEEA. There are 13 residues in the CDR3. CDR3 protein: CASSLKSNTEAFF. The CDR3 bases are TGTGCCAGCAGCTTAAAAAGCAACACTGAAGCTTTCTTT.

The CDR3 nucleotides are TGTGCCAGCAGCTTAGGAGGGATTAATCAGCCCCAGCATTTT. This gives the protein CASSLGGINQPQHF. This chain links TRBV5-6 with TRBJ1-5; D gene ambiguous. The CDR3 consists of 14 residues. V was shortened by 2 bases and J by 4 bases, with 10 bases between the two germline ends. Per the germline V gene, CDR1 is SGHDT and CDR2 is YYEEEE.

The chain has TRBV9 and TRBJ2-1; TRBD2 is a possible D gene (5 bases). The CDR3 totals 14 residues. Looked up from germline, CDR1 is SGDLS and CDR2 is YYNGEE. The V end was cut by 6 bases, the J end by 4 bases, with 14 bases between. Here the CDR3 reads CASTKTGSYNEQFF. The CDR3, as DNA: TGTGCCAGCACCAAGACTGGGAGTTACAATGAGCAGTTCTTC.

The gene calls are TRBV12-3 or TRBV12-4 and TRBJ1-2; unclear D gene. V lost 1 base and J lost 8, with 11 bases in between. This CDR3 is 13 amino acids long. CDR3 residues: CASSLGGVGGYTF. CDR3 bases: TGTGCCAGCAGTTTAGGGGGAGTCGGAGGCTACACCTTC.

The chain combines TRBV6-2 or TRBV6-3 with TRBJ2-1; the D is unclear. The CDR3 totals 15 residues. Germline values: CDR1 MNHEY, CDR2 SVGEGT. V lost 4 bases and J 0 bases, leaving 10 bases between the germline ends. This chain's CDR3 is CASSLYPSSYNEQFF. CDR3 bases: TGTGCCAGCAGTTTGTACCCGAGCTCCTACAATGAGCAGTTCTTC.

V and J are TRBV12-5 and TRBJ1-3; D not resolved. The V end lost 3 bases, the J end lost 0 bases, and 6 bases lay between the germline ends. Germline V CDR1 and CDR2: LGHNT, FRNRAP. The CDR3 is 14 residues long. The CDR3 region is CASGLEYSGNTIYF. In nucleotides, the CDR3 is TGTGCTAGTGGTTTAGAGTACTCTGGAAACACCATATATTTT.

This clone was seen a single time. At one boundary the junction diverges from the germline segment, which might be a read error. The chain joins TRBV7-7 to TRBJ2-5, with TRBD1 identical over 7 bases. The CDR3 length is 16 residues. Germline assignment: CDR1 SSHAT and CDR2 FNYEAQ (reference sequence). The DNA of the CDR3 is TGTGCTAGCAGCTTCCAATTCGACAGGGAAAGAGAGACCCAGTACTTC. This codes for CASSFQFDRERETQYF.

The chain couples TRBV12-3 or TRBV12-4 to TRBJ1-5; D is unresolved. There are 13 residues in the CDR3. V lost 6 bases and J lost 1, with 7 bases in between. The CDR3 reads CASSRESNQPQHF. CDR3 DNA: TGTGCCAGCAGCCGAGAAAGCAATCAGCCCCAGCATTTT.

The rearrangement uses TRBV19 and TRBJ1-6, with TRBD1 identical over 10 bases. Trimming at V came to 7 bases and at J to 8 bases, leaving 5 bases not matched to a gene. This CDR3 has 14 residues. Germline V gene sequence: CDR1 LNHDA, CDR2 SQIVND (reference sequence). CDR3: CASNPGQGHSPLHF. DNA for the CDR3: TGTGCCAGTAATCCGGGACAGGGGCATTCACCCCTCCACTTT.

The rearrangement links TRBV6-5 to TRBJ1-1, with TRBD1 matching over 7 bases. CDR1 and CDR2 (germline): MNHEY, SVGAGI. The CDR3 totals 15 residues. V gave up 0 bases and J gave up 1 base; unmatched junction bases: 2. CDR3 region: CASSYSYRGNTEAFF. In DNA, the CDR3 is TGTGCCAGCAGTTACTCGTACAGGGGGAACACTGAAGCTTTCTTT.

Points on this clone: Other DNA sequences from this sample encode an identical CDR3 as well. This sequence joins TRBV7-2 and TRBJ1-2, with D tentatively TRBD1 (6 bases). CDR1 is SGHTA, CDR2 FQGNSA, per germline. The V end lost 1 base, the J end lost 0 bases, and 6 bases lay between the germline ends. The CDR3 has 14 residues. CDR3 in amino acids: CASSLGGPNYGYTF. CDR3 DNA: TGTGCCAGCAGCTTAGGGGGGCCTAACTATGGCTACACCTTC. Filled out from reference TRBV7-2 and TRBJ1-2, the complete variable domain reads GAGVSQSPSNKVTEKGKDVELRCDPISGHTALYWYRQSLGQGLEFLIYFQGNSAPDKSGLPSDRFSAERTGGSVSTLTIQRTQQEDSAVYLCASSLGGPNYGYTFGSGTRLTVV.